The entry below gives a single T cell receptor (beta chain) sequence along with its context. Its target is unknown. Measured with immunoSEQ multiplex PCR; TCRdb has only the in-frame clones, and not every one. The sample has roughly 11,000 clones, about 83% seen once. V lost 1 base to trimming and J lost 10 bases, with 7 bases between them. The CDR3 spans 11 residues. In germline, CDR1 is SNHLY, CDR2 FYNNEI. The data are from a study of T cells in localized non-small cell lung cancer. Study-wide points: Since sequencing was restricted to only one region of the tumor, intratumor heterogeneity remains a possibility. Higher adjacent-lung clonality was associated with shorter survival. The study found T cell clonality highest in uninvolved adjacent lung, above tumor. Adjacent lung held a median around 56 of the top 100 tumor clones.

The receptor was isolated from a male donor older than 55 with stage I lung adenocarcinoma. The rearrangement uses TRBV2 and TRBJ1-1, with D uncertain. The sequencing here drew on peripheral blood, taken before any cancer treatment. The DNA for the CDR3 is TGTGCCAGCAGTGAAGGGGTGGTAGCTTTCTTT. Translation: CASSEGVVAFF.